The 5 T cell receptor beta chains below come from one sample, sequenced in a study of blood T cell repertoires in COVID-19. Profiling relied on immunoSEQ multiplex PCR, and the TCRdb table lists in-frame clones only, not all of them. The data show a few hundred thousand clones, around 86% seen once. The specimen sequenced was peripheral blood. Receptors were obtained from a man in his fifties with acute or convalescent COVID-19.

The chain employs TRBV18 and TRBJ1-6; no clear D gene. V lost 2 bases to trimming and J lost 6 bases, with 11 bases between them. Per the germline V gene, CDR1 is KGHSH and CDR2 is LQKENI. This CDR3 is 15 amino acids long. CDR3 sequence (DNA): TGTGCCAGCTCACCAGGCCAGGCCCCTAATTCACCCCTCCACTTT. This codes for CASSPGQAPNSPLHF.

This rearrangement joins TRBV5-1 to TRBJ2-3, with D possibly matching TRBD2 (6 bases). V lost 3 bases to trimming and J lost 4 bases, with 9 bases between them. This CDR3 has 13 amino acids. Germline V gene lookup returns CDR1 SGHRS and CDR2 YFSETQ. DNA of the CDR3: TGCGCCAGCAGCTATCCGGGGGCAGATACGCAGTATTTT. Protein sequence: CASSYPGADTQYF.

This clone was observed a single time. V is TRBV9 and J is TRBJ2-4; D is ambiguous. Germline V gene data show CDR1 as SGDLS and CDR2 as YYNGEE. Trimming pared 3 bases from V and 0 bases from J, leaving 7 bases between. The CDR3 is 14 residues long. CDR3 region: CASSATVAKNIQYF. In nucleotides, the CDR3 is TGTGCCAGCAGCGCCACAGTAGCCAAAAACATTCAGTACTTC. Drawing the rest from reference TRBV9 and TRBJ2-4, the complete variable domain is DSGVTQTPKHLITATGQRVTLRCSPRSGDLSVYWYQQSLDQGLQFLIQYYNGEERAKGNILERFSAQQFPDLHSELNLSSLELGDSALYFCASSATVAKNIQYFGAGTRLSVL.

This chain connects TRBV2 to TRBJ2-1; D gene ambiguous. This CDR3 spans 14 amino acids. Trimming pared 3 bases from V and 7 bases from J, leaving 13 bases between. Germline CDR1 reads SNHLY; CDR2 reads FYNNEI. CDR3 sequence: CASSDPRYPNEQFF. CDR3 DNA sequence: TGTGCCAGCAGTGACCCTAGATACCCTAATGAGCAGTTCTTC.

The chain links TRBV27 to TRBJ2-7; weak D call: TRBD2 (5 bases). This CDR3 comprises 12 residues. Between the trimmed V and J ends, which lost 3 bases and 7 bases, there was a span of 10 bases. Germline CDR1 reads MNHEY; CDR2 reads SMNVEV (reference sequence). CDR3 sequence: CASSLGSGEQYF. The CDR3, as DNA: TGTGCCAGCAGTTTGGGTTCGGGGGAGCAGTACTTC.